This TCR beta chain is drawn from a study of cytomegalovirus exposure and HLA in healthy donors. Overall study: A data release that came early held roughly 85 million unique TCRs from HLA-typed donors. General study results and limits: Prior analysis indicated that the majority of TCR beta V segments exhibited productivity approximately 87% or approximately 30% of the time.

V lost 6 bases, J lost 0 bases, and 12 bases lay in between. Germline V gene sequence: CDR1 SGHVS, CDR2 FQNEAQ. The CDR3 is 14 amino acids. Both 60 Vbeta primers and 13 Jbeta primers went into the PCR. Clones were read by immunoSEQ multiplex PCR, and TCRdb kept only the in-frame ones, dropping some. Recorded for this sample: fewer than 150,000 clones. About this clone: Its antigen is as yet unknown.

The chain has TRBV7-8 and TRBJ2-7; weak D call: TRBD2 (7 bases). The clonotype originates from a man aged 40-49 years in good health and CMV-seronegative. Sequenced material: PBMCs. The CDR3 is CASSSGGPSYEQYF. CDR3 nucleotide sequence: TGTGCCAGCAGTTCGGGGGGCCCCTCCTACGAGCAGTACTTC.